This T cell receptor delta chain appears in the sequencing data of a study of gammadelta T cells in human blood. Study results and limitations: Microbial exposure appeared to drive polyclonal γδ T cell expansion after birth.

There are 14 residues in the CDR3. V lost 4 bases to trimming and J lost 9 bases, with 18 bases between them. Germline CDR1 is TSWWSYY and CDR2 is QGS. Comment on this clone: Its antigen is not known.

TCRdb re-called the RT-PCR reads with CATT. Among about 500 delta-chain clones, about 44% were seen once, and the ten largest hold 27%. The sample consisted of non-Vgamma9Vdelta2 gamma-delta T cells from infant blood. The V call is TRDV1, the J call TRDJ1, with a possible D match to TRDD2 (5 bases). This clonotype originated in a human donor. The CDR3 coding sequence is TGTGCTCTTGGGGTAACGCCTTCTTCAGGTGAACTCATCTTT. Translating it yields CALGVTPSSGELIF.